The rows below give T cell receptor beta chains drawn from one sample of a study of cytomegalovirus exposure and HLA in healthy donors. Assay: immunoSEQ multiplex PCR; the TCRdb copy retains only in-frame clones and omits some. The sample lists approximately 140,000 clones; 79% were seen once. The material sequenced was PBMCs. These receptors were collected from a man aged 45 to 65 in good health and CMV-seropositive. Both conserved end residues are part of each CDR3. The order of the fields is V gene, CDR3 length, J gene, CDR3 protein.

V gene: TRBV6-5; CDR3 length: 12; J gene: TRBJ2-1; CDR3 protein: CASSERASEQFF
V gene: TRBV6-1; CDR3 length: 15; J gene: TRBJ2-1; CDR3 protein: CASSAGTAPYNEQFF
V gene: TRBV7-9; CDR3 length: 15; J gene: TRBJ2-5; CDR3 protein: CASSPGTSGKETQYF
V gene: TRBV29-1; CDR3 length: 14; J gene: TRBJ2-1; CDR3 protein: CSVPLAGSYNEQFF
V gene: TRBV11-2; CDR3 length: 15; J gene: TRBJ1-1; CDR3 protein: CASSLPGQPNTEAFF
V gene: TRBV4-1; CDR3 length: 15; J gene: TRBJ2-1; CDR3 protein: CASSQAVGLLNEQFF
V gene: TRBV7-9; CDR3 length: 13; J gene: TRBJ2-7; CDR3 protein: CASSSSLLSEQYF
V gene: TRBV5-5; CDR3 length: 15; J gene: TRBJ2-7; CDR3 protein: CASSLALGTIYEQYF
V gene: TRBV6-5; CDR3 length: 12; J gene: TRBJ2-7; CDR3 protein: CASIGRAFEQYF
V gene: TRBV13; CDR3 length: 17; J gene: TRBJ2-1; CDR3 protein: CASSWSPGLDSYNEQFF
V gene: TRBV28; CDR3 length: 13; J gene: TRBJ1-2; CDR3 protein: CASSPGGFYGYTF
V gene: TRBV7-2; CDR3 length: 13; J gene: TRBJ1-1; CDR3 protein: CASYGPAGTEAFF
V gene: TRBV19; CDR3 length: 13; J gene: TRBJ1-1; CDR3 protein: CASSITLSTEAFF
V gene: TRBV2; CDR3 length: 15; J gene: TRBJ2-7; CDR3 protein: CASKLSSGSHYEQYF
V gene: TRBV19; CDR3 length: 15; J gene: TRBJ2-1; CDR3 protein: CASSMAVAGRYGQFF
V gene: TRBV5-1; CDR3 length: 15; J gene: TRBJ2-7; CDR3 protein: CASSLGQGRVHEQYF
V gene: TRBV29-1; CDR3 length: 13; J gene: TRBJ2-5; CDR3 protein: CSAAGTGSGTQYF
V gene: TRBV5-8; CDR3 length: 16; J gene: TRBJ2-5; CDR3 protein: CASSLDIGPGRETQYF
V gene: TRBV4-1; CDR3 length: 14; J gene: TRBJ2-7; CDR3 protein: CASSQPDRSYEQYF
V gene: TRBV29-1; CDR3 length: 17; J gene: TRBJ2-5; CDR3 protein: CSVEGTYKGYHRETQYF
V gene: TRBV29-1; CDR3 length: 12; J gene: TRBJ2-3; CDR3 protein: CSAHSSTDTQYF
V gene: TRBV28; CDR3 length: 13; J gene: TRBJ1-1; CDR3 protein: CASSLARYTEAFF
V gene: TRBV7-9; CDR3 length: 17; J gene: TRBJ2-2; CDR3 protein: CSSSPRARGRFTGELFF
V gene: TRBV19; CDR3 length: 16; J gene: TRBJ2-7; CDR3 protein: CASSIRSGGSPDEQYF
V gene: TRBV9; CDR3 length: 13; J gene: TRBJ2-3; CDR3 protein: CASSVLASDTQYF
V gene: TRBV30; CDR3 length: 13; J gene: TRBJ2-3; CDR3 protein: CAWSVPPPGTQYF
V gene: TRBV5-4; CDR3 length: 16; J gene: TRBJ1-1; CDR3 protein: CASSRGQGAMNTEAFF
V gene: TRBV29-1; CDR3 length: 13; J gene: TRBJ2-3; CDR3 protein: CSAGDLLEDTQYF
V gene: TRBV21-1; CDR3 length: 16; J gene: TRBJ2-1; CDR3 protein: CASNSGRAFSYNEQFF